This is a list of T cell receptor beta chains from one sample in a study of blood T cells in healthy people across ages. Each CDR3 protein is one row after TCRdb ran MiXCR on the 5' RACE reads. The sample lists almost 800,000 distinct CDR3 sequences, 58% occurring once. The material sequenced was blood. The receptors come from a young man in good health. Both conserved end residues are part of each CDR3. The D gene is left open where the match is weak. The size of a clone is reported for some rows only, either as once, few or many, or as a class for expanded clones.

d_call j_call v_call clone_size cdr3_nt cdr3_aa
. TRBJ2-2 TRBV7-9 . TGTGCCAGCAGCTCTGTGGGCGGGTCCCGCGGCGGGGAGCTGTTTTTT CASSSVGGSRGGELFF
TRBD2 TRBJ2-3 TRBV7-8 . TGTGCCAGCAGCTTGTCGCGGGGGTCAGATACGCAGTATTTT CASSLSRGSDTQYF
. TRBJ2-5 TRBV10-3 few TGTGCCATCAGTGAATACAGGGCAGAGACCCAGTACTTC CAISEYRAETQYF
TRBD2 TRBJ2-7 TRBV7-2 few TGTGCCAGCAGCTTAATGGGGACTATGAGCTCCTACGAGCAGTACTTC CASSLMGTMSSYEQYF
. TRBJ2-7 TRBV5-1 once TGCGCCAGCAGCTTGGGCGGGAATGTTCCGCGCGAGCAGTACTTC CASSLGGNVPREQYF
TRBD1 TRBJ1-1 TRBV4-1 . TGCGCCAGCAGCCAAGGTCAGGGGGAGGTGAACACTGAAGCTTTCTTT CASSQGQGEVNTEAFF
TRBD1 TRBJ1-3 TRBV2 . TGTGCCAGCAGCGACAGGGGCCCCGCTGGAAACACCATATATTTT CASSDRGPAGNTIYF
. TRBJ2-1 TRBV10-3 . TGTGCCATCAGTGTGGGGGGGGACAATCAGCAGTTCTTC CAISVGGDNQQFF
. TRBJ1-2 TRBV7-9 few TGTGCCAGCAGCTTATTGTGGGACGGACCTAACTATGGCTACACCTTC CASSLLWDGPNYGYTF
TRBD2 TRBJ2-3 TRBV2 few TGTGCCAGCAGTAGCGGGGGGACTGAAAGGGGCACAGATACGCAGTATTTT CASSSGGTERGTDTQYF
. TRBJ1-2 TRBV3-1 . TGTGCCAGCAGCCCCGAAGTTCCGGGGTATGGCTACACCTTC CASSPEVPGYGYTF
. TRBJ1-1 TRBV29-1 few TGCAGCGTTGGTTTCAGGGAAGCTTTCTTT CSVGFREAFF
TRBD2 TRBJ2-5 TRBV15 . TGTGCCACCAGCAGACCGGGAAGGGGACTAGCTGGCGAGACCCAGTACTTC CATSRPGRGLAGETQYF
. TRBJ1-1 TRBV3-1 . TGTGCCAGCAGCCAAGATCGCGCGGCAAACACTGAAGCTTTCTTT CASSQDRAANTEAFF
. TRBJ2-7 TRBV20-1 . TGCAGTGCTAGAGCCCAGGTCGTGCTGTCCTCCTACGAGCAGTACTTC CSARAQVVLSSYEQYF
. TRBJ2-3 TRBV7-9 . TGTGCCAGCAGCTCTAGATCCGTAGCGCACACAGATACGCAGTATTTT CASSSRSVAHTDTQYF
. TRBJ2-1 TRBV27 . TGTGCCAGCAGTTTATCTATACAGGGCCCCTACAATGAGCAGTTCTTC CASSLSIQGPYNEQFF
. TRBJ2-7 TRBV5-1 . TGCGCCAGCAGCTTGGTGGCCTTGGCCGAGCAGTACTTC CASSLVALAEQYF
. TRBJ2-3 TRBV29-1 . TGCACCACGAGTGGCCCTAACACAGATACGCAGTATTTT CTTSGPNTDTQYF
. TRBJ1-2 TRBV20-1 . TGCAGTGCTAGGATCCGAGGCACTAACTATGGCTACACCTTC CSARIRGTNYGYTF
. TRBJ2-5 TRBV29-1 few TGCAGCGTCAATCCGGTCTACCAAGAGACCCAGTACTTC CSVNPVYQETQYF
. TRBJ2-3 TRBV5-1 . TGCGCCAGCAGCTGGGCCGCTTCAGCAGATACGCAGTATTTT CASSWAASADTQYF
TRBD2 TRBJ2-1 TRBV20-1 . TGCAGTGCTAGAGATTTAGTAAAAGCGGGAGGAATGTTCTTC CSARDLVKAGGMFF
. TRBJ2-3 TRBV7-8 . TGTGCCAGCAGCCCCTGGGGTGGGCAGGGTCGAGATACGCAGTATTTT CASSPWGGQGRDTQYF
. TRBJ1-3 TRBV6-6 . TGTGCCAGCAGTTACCCCAAGGGGAATACGGACACCATATATTTT CASSYPKGNTDTIYF
. TRBJ2-1 TRBV7-2 . TGTGCCAGCAGCCAAGAGCGGCAAGAGACCCAGTTCTTC CASSQERQETQFF
. TRBJ1-5 TRBV19 . TGTGCCAGTAAGTCCGGGGGAACCCCCCATCAGCCCCAGCATTTT CASKSGGTPHQPQHF
TRBD1 TRBJ1-2 TRBV7-2 few TGTGCCAGCGACCGGGACAGGGGTTTTCCTTCGGATGGCTACACCTTC CASDRDRGFPSDGYTF
. TRBJ2-2 TRBV6-1 . TGTGCCAGCAGTGAAGCTCATGGTGCCGGGGAGCTGTTTTTT CASSEAHGAGELFF
. TRBJ1-6 TRBV6-2/TRBV6-3 . TGTGCCAGCCTAACCGGACGGTATAATTCACCCCTCCACTTT CASLTGRYNSPLHF
TRBD2 TRBJ2-1 TRBV28 . TGTGCCAGCAGTTCCCCCGGACTAGCGGGATATAATGAGCAGTTCTTC CASSSPGLAGYNEQFF
TRBD1 TRBJ1-1 TRBV5-1 . TGCGCCAGCAGCGTAAGACAGGGGAGAACTGAAGCTTTCTTT CASSVRQGRTEAFF
. TRBJ2-7 TRBV20-1 few TGCAGTGCTCCGACAGATTCCCTCTTCTACGAGCAGTACTTC CSAPTDSLFYEQYF
. TRBJ2-5 TRBV19 . TGTGCCAGTAGTATAGGAGCCCTACAAGAGACCCAGTACTTC CASSIGALQETQYF
. TRBJ2-1 TRBV5-1 . TGCGCCAGCAGCTTGGTCTCATCTAACTACAATGAGCAGTTCTTC CASSLVSSNYNEQFF
TRBD2 TRBJ2-2 TRBV12-3/TRBV12-4 . TGTGCCAGCAGTCCTCGGGAGGGGAACACCGGGGAGCTGTTTTTT CASSPREGNTGELFF
. TRBJ1-1 TRBV3-1 once TGTGCCAGCAGCCAAGTCCGGGTGACTGGGGCTTTCTTT CASSQVRVTGAFF